Presented here are 4 T cell receptor beta chains from one specimen sequenced in a study of neurological immune-mediated disorders. TCRdb used MiXCR to reprocess the 5' RACE reads, holding one entry per CDR3 protein. The sample lists about 77,000 distinct CDR3 sequences; 9.4% were seen once. Sequences were obtained from PBMCs. The receptors derive from a man aged 50-59 years in good health.

This clonotype was recorded at least ten times. The J gene is TRBJ2-1, the V gene TRBV29-1; D ambiguous. Germline assignment: CDR1 SQVTM and CDR2 ANQGSEA. Trimming cost V 4 bases and J 3 bases, with 10 bases left between them. The CDR3 sequence is 13 residues long. The chain's CDR3 is CSVAGGDYNEQFF. In nucleotides, the CDR3 is TGCAGCGTTGCGGGCGGAGACTACAATGAGCAGTTCTTC.

The V call is TRBV14, the J call TRBJ2-7; D perhaps matches TRBD2 (6 bases). V lost 1 base and J lost 6, with 13 bases in between. The CDR3 length is 14 residues. Germline CDR1 reads SGHDN; CDR2 reads FVKESK. For the CDR3, the DNA is TGTGCCAGCAGCCAAGTTGGCGGGGTCCGCGAGCAGTACTTC. As protein: CASSQVGGVREQYF.

There are a few counts of this clonotype. CDR3 in amino acids: CASSPASGGKNEQYF. CDR3 DNA: TGTGCCAGCTCACCAGCGAGCGGGGGGAAAAACGAGCAGTACTTC. V and J are TRBV18 and TRBJ2-7, with 9 bases aligning to TRBD2. This CDR3 region has 15 residues. Germline V gene data show CDR1 as KGHSH and CDR2 as LQKENI. With V trimmed by 2 bases and J by 5 bases, 7 bases remained unmatched.

This clonotype was seen at least ten times. CDR3 region: CASSKNRVSEAFF. For the CDR3, the DNA is TGTGCCAGCAGTAAAAACAGGGTCTCTGAAGCTTTCTTT. The gene calls are TRBV6-5 and TRBJ1-1, with D perhaps TRBD1 (6 bases). The V end was cut by 5 bases, the J end by 6 bases, with 13 bases between. The germline V gene has CDR1 MNHEY and CDR2 SVGAGI. The CDR3 totals 13 residues.